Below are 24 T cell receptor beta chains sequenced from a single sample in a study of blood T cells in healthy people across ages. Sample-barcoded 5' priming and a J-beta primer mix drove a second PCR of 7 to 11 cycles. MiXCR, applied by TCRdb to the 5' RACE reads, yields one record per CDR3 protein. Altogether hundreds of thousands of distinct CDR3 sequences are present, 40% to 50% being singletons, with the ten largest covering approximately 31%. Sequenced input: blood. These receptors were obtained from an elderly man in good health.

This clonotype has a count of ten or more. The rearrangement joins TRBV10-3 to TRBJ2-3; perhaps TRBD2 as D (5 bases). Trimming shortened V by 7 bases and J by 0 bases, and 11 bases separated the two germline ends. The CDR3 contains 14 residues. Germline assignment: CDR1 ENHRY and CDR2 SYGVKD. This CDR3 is CAITPGGSTDTQYF. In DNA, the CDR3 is TGTGCCATCACGCCGGGCGGGAGCACAGATACGCAGTATTTT.

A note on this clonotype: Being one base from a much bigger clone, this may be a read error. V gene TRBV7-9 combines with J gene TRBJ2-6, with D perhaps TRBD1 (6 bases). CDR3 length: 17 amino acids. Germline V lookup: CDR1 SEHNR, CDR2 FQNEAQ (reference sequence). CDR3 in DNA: TGTGCCAGCAGCTTATCACAGGGTTCCTCTGGGGCCGACGTCCTGACTTTC. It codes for CASSLSQGSSGADVLTF.

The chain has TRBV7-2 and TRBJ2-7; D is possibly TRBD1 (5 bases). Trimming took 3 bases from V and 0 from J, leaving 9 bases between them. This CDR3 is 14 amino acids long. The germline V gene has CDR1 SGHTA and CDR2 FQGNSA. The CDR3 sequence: CASSFQGTSYEQYF. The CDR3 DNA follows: TGTGCCAGCAGCTTCCAGGGTACCTCCTACGAGCAGTACTTC. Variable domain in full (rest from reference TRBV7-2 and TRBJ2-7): GAGVSQSPSNKVTEKGKDVELRCDPISGHTALYWYRQSLGQGLEFLIYFQGNSAPDKSGLPSDRFSAERTGGSVSTLTIQRTQQEDSAVYLCASSFQGTSYEQYFGPGTRLTVT.

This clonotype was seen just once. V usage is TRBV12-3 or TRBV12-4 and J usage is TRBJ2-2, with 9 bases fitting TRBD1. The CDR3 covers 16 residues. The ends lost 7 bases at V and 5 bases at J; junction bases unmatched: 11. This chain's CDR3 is CASKKWGQGGTGELFF. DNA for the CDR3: TGTGCCAGCAAGAAGTGGGGACAGGGTGGTACCGGGGAGCTGTTTTTT.

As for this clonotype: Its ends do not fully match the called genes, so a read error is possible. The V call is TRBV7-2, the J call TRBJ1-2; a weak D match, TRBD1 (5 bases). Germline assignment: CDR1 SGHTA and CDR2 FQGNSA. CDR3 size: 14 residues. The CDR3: CARSPRTGPYGYTF. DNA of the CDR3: TGTGCCCGCAGCCCCCGGACGGGACCCTATGGCTACACCTTC.

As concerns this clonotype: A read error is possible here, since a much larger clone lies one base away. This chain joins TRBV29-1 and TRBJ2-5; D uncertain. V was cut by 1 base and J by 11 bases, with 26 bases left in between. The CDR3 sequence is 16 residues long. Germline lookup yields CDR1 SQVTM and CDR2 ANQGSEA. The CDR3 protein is CSVEVVSTALSYEQYF. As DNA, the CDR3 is TGCAGCGTTGAAGTAGTCTCGACCGCACTCTCCTATGAGCAGTACTTC.

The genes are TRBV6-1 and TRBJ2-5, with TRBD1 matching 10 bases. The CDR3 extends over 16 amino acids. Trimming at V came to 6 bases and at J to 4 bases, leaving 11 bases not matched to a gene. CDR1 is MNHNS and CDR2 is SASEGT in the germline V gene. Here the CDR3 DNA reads TGTGCCAGCAGATGGCCGGGACAGGGGATCAGAGAGACCCAGTACTTC. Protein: CASRWPGQGIRETQYF.

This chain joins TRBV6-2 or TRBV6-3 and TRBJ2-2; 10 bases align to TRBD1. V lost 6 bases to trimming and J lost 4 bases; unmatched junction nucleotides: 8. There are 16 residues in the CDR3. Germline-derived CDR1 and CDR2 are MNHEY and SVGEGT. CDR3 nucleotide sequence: TGTGCCAGCAGCCAAGACAGGGGGCCGGTCACCGGGGAGCTGTTTTTT. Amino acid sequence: CASSQDRGPVTGELFF.

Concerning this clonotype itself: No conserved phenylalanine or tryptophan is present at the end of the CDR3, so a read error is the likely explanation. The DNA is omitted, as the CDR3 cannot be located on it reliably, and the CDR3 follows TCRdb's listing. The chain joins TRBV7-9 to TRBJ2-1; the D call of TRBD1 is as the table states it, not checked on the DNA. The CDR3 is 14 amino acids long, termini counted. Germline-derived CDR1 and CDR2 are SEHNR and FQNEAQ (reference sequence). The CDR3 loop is CASMGRSGPNEQFI.

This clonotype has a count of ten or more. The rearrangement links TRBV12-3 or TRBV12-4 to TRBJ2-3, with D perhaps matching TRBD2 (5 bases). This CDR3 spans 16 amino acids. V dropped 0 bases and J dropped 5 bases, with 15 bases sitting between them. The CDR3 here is CASSLALRTLGDTQYF. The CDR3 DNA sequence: TGTGCCAGCAGTTTAGCGCTGAGGACTCTAGGAGATACGCAGTATTTT.

The CDR3 region has the DNA TGTGCCAGCAGTTTTTTGCCCGTGGGCTACGAGCAGTACTTC. It codes for CASSFLPVGYEQYF. This chain connects TRBV12-3 or TRBV12-4 to TRBJ2-7; D call uncertain. V was pared by 3 bases and J by 3 bases, with 12 bases between. The CDR3 totals 14 residues.

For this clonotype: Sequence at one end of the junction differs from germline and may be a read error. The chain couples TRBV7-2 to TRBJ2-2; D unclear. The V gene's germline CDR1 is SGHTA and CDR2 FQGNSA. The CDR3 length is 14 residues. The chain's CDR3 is CACSLEPTTGELFF. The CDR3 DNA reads TGTGCCTGCAGCTTAGAACCGACCACCGGGGAGCTGTTTTTT. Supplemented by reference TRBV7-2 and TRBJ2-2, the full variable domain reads GAGVSQSPSNKVTEKGKDVELRCDPISGHTALYWYRQSLGQGLEFLIYFQGNSAPDKSGLPSDRFSAERTGGSVSTLTIQRTQQEDSAVYLCACSLEPTTGELFFGEGSRLTVL.

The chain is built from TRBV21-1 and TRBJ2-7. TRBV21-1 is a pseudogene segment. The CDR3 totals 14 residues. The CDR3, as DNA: TGTGCCAGCAGCAAAGAGGCAGGATCCGACGAGCAGTATTTC. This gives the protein CASSKEAGSDEQYF.

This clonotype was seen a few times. This chain's CDR3 is CASSPLAEGAAYEQYF. The DNA for the CDR3 is TGTGCCAGCTCACCTCTAGCCGAGGGCGCAGCCTACGAGCAGTACTTC. The chain carries TRBV18 and TRBJ2-7, with a possible D match to TRBD2 (5 bases). Germline V gives CDR1 KGHSH, CDR2 LQKENI. CDR3 size: 16 residues. V lost 3 bases to trimming and J lost 2 bases, with 17 bases between them.

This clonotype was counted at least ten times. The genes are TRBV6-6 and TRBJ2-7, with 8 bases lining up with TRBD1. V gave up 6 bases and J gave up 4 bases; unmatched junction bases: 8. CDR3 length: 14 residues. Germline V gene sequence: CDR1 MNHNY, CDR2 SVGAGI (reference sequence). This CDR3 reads CASRDRTGSYEQYF. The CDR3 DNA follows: TGTGCCAGCAGAGACAGGACAGGGTCATACGAGCAGTACTTC.

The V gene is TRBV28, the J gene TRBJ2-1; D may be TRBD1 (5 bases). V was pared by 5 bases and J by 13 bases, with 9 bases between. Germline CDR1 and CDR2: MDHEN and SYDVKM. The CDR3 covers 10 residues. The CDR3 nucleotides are TGTGCCAGCAGTGGACACTTTCAGTTCTTC. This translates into CASSGHFQFF.

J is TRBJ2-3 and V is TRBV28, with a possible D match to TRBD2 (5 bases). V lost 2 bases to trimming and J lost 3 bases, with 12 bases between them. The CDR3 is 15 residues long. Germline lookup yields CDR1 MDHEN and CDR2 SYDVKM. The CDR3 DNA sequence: TGTGCCAGCAGTTTAAGCGGCCCCAAGACAGATACGCAGTATTTT. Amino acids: CASSLSGPKTDTQYF.

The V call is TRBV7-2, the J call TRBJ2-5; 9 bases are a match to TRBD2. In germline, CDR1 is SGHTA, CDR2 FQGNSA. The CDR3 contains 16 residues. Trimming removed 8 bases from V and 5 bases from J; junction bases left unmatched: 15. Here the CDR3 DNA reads TGTGCCAGCGTAATACTCATAGCGGGGGTATGGGAGACCCAGTACTTC. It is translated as CASVILIAGVWETQYF. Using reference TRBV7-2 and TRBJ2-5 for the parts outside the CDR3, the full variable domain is GAGVSQSPSNKVTEKGKDVELRCDPISGHTALYWYRQSLGQGLEFLIYFQGNSAPDKSGLPSDRFSAERTGGSVSTLTIQRTQQEDSAVYLCASVILIAGVWETQYFGPGTRLLVL.

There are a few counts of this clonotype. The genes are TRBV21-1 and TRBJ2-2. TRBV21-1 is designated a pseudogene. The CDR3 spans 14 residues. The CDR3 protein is CASSHYIPTGELFF. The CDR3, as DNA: TGTGCCAGCAGCCACTACATACCCACCGGGGAGCTGTTTTTT.

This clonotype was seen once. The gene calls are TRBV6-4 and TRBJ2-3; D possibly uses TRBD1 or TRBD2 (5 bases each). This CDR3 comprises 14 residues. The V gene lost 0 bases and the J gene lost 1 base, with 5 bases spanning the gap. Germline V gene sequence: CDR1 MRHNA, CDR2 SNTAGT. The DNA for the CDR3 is TGTGCCAGCAGTGACTCGGGGGGCACAGATACGCAGTATTTT. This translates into CASSDSGGTDTQYF.

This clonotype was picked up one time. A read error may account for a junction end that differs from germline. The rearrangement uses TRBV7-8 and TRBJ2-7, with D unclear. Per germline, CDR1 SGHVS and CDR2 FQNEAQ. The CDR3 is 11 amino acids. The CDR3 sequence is CVSSLTYEQYF. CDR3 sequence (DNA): TGTGTCAGCAGCTTAACTTACGAGCAGTACTTC.

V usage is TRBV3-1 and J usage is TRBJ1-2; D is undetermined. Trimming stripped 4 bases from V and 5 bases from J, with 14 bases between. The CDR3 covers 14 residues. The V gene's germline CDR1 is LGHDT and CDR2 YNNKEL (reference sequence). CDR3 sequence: CASSPREQRYGYTF. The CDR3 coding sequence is TGTGCCAGCAGCCCCCGGGAACAGAGATATGGCTACACCTTC. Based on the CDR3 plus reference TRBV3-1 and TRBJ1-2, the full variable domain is DTAVSQTPKYLVTQMGNDKSIKCEQNLGHDTMYWYKQDSKKFLKIMFSYNNKELIINETVPNRFSPKSPDKAHLNLHINSLELGDSAVYFCASSPREQRYGYTFGSGTRLTVV.

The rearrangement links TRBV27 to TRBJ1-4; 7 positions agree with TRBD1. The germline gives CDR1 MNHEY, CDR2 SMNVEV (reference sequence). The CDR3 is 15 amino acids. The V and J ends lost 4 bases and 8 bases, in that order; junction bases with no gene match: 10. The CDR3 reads CASSSGDSLGEKLFF. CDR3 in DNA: TGTGCCAGCAGTTCCGGGGACAGCTTAGGGGAAAAACTGTTTTTT.

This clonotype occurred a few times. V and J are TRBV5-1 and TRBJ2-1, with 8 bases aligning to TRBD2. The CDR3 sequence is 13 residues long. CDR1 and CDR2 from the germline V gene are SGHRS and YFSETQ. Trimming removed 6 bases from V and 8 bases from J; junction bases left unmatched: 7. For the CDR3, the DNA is TGCGCCAGCAAGCCCGGGGGGGCCGATGAGCAGTTCTTC. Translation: CASKPGGADEQFF.